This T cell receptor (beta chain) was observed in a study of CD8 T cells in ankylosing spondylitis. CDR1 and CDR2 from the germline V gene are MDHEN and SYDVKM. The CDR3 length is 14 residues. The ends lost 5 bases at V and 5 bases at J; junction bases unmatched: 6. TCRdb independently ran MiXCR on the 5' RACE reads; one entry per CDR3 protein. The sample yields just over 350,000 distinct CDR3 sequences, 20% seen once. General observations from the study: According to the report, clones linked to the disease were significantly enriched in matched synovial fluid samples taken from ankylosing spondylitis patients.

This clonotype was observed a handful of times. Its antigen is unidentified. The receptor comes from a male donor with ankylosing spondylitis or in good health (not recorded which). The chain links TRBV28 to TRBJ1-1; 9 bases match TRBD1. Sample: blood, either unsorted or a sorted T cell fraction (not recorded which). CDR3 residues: CASSTGTGWTEAFF. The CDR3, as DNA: TGTGCCAGCAGTACCGGGACAGGGTGGACTGAAGCTTTCTTT. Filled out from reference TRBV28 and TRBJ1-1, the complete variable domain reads DVKVTQSSRYLVKRTGEKVFLECVQDMDHENMFWYRQDPGLGLRLIYFSYDVKMKEKGDIPEGYSVSREKKERFSLILESASTNQTSMYLCASSTGTGWTEAFFGQGTRLTVV.